These T cell receptor beta chains were read from a single sample in a study of blood T cell repertoires in COVID-19. Repertoires were generated with immunoSEQ multiplex PCR, while TCRdb's copy carries only in-frame clones and drops some. The sample lists 50,000 to 80,000 clones, around 90% occurring once. Specimen: PBMCs or T cells enriched from blood (not recorded which). These receptors came from a woman aged 40 to 50 who had recovered from COVID-19. CDR3s include the opening cysteine and the closing phenylalanine or tryptophan. The order of the fields is J gene, D gene, V gene, CDR3 DNA, CDR3 protein. A D gene is named only where the DNA matches it firmly.

TRBJ2-7	TRBD1	TRBV11-3	TGTGCCAGCAGCTTAAGACAGGGCTATTCCTCCTACGAGCAGTACTTC	CASSLRQGYSSYEQYF
TRBJ2-7	-	TRBV2	TGTGCCAGCAGCGGCGGGGTTCTGGTGCAGTACTTC	CASSGGVLVQYF
TRBJ1-6	TRBD1	TRBV5-1	TGCGCCAGCAGCTATTTGTCCGGACAGGGGTCACCCCTCCACTTT	CASSYLSGQGSPLHF
TRBJ2-1	TRBD2	TRBV11-2	TGTGCCAGCAGCCCAACTAGCGGGGATATTGAGCAGTTCTTC	CASSPTSGDIEQFF
TRBJ2-5	-	TRBV5-6	TGTGCCAGCAGCTTCGGGGAGACCCAAGAGACCCAGTACTTC	CASSFGETQETQYF
TRBJ2-7	TRBD1	TRBV18	TGTGCCAGCTCATCCCCAGGGGGCGGCTACGAGCAGTACTTC	CASSSPGGGYEQYF
TRBJ2-7	TRBD1	TRBV7-8	TGTGCCAGCAGTCCTGGACAGGCGTTAAGCTACGAGCAGTACTTC	CASSPGQALSYEQYF
TRBJ1-5	TRBD1	TRBV6-5	TGTGCCAGCAGCCCCGGGACAGGGGTTGGGCCCCAGCATTTT	CASSPGTGVGPQHF
TRBJ1-3	-	TRBV19	TGTGCCAGTATGGCCAGACAGGCGAGCTCTGGAAACACCATATATTTT	CASMARQASSGNTIYF
TRBJ1-5	-	TRBV2	TGTGCCAGCAGTGATATTGGTACAGAAAATCAGCCCCAGCATTTT	CASSDIGTENQPQHF
TRBJ2-7	TRBD1	TRBV3-1/TRBV3-2	TGTGCCAGCAGCCAGACAGGGTTCAAGTACGAGCAGTACTTC	CASSQTGFKYEQYF
TRBJ1-2	TRBD1	TRBV5-1	TGCGCCAGCAGCTCGGGGGACGGGACAGGTCGAGAAGGCTACACCTTC	CASSSGDGTGREGYTF
TRBJ1-1	-	TRBV21-1	TGTGCCAGCAGCAAAGACGAGAGAAGTTGGGACAGGGGCGACACTGAAGCTTTCTTT	CASSKDERSWDRGDTEAFF
TRBJ2-5	-	TRBV3-1/TRBV3-2	TGTGCCAGCAGCCAAGAGGCCGGGGACACGCAAGAGACCCAGTACTTC	CASSQEAGDTQETQYF
TRBJ2-7	-	TRBV21-1	TGTGCCAGCAGCAAAAAGTGGCGGGGGGCCTCCTACGAGCAGTACTTC	CASSKKWRGASYEQYF